Presented here are 13 T cell receptor beta chains from one specimen sequenced in a study of T cell changes during pregnancy in multiple sclerosis. Method: immunoSEQ multiplex PCR; TCRdb's copy keeps in-frame clones and lacks some. The sample lists about 60,000 clones, about 90% occurring once. Sequencing was performed on CD4+ T cells from peripheral blood mononuclear cells, taken in the first trimester of pregnancy. The receptors derive from a female donor with multiple sclerosis, enrolled in a pregnancy study.

V is TRBV13 and J is TRBJ2-3, with 9 bases matching TRBD2. The CDR3 extends over 19 amino acids. Germline lookup yields CDR1 PRHDT and CDR2 FYEKMQ (reference sequence). V shed 1 base and J 0 bases; nucleotides not matched to a gene: 11. CDR3 DNA sequence: TGTGCCAGCAGCTTAGTGGGTAGCGGGGGCCCTTTTAGCACAGATACGCAGTATTTT. Its translation is CASSLVGSGGPFSTDTQYF.

The V gene is TRBV27, the J gene TRBJ2-7; a possible D gene is TRBD1 (5 bases). The CDR3 extends over 15 amino acids. V lost 4 bases to trimming and J lost 1 base, with 14 bases between them. Germline-derived CDR1 and CDR2 are MNHEY and SMNVEV (reference sequence). CDR3 loop: CASSSRASFSYEQYF. CDR3 in DNA: TGTGCCAGCAGTTCCAGGGCATCCTTTTCCTACGAGCAGTACTTC.

This clone has a single count. This chain's CDR3 is CASSSEGDVYGYTF. CDR3 sequence (DNA): TGTGCCAGTAGTTCCGAGGGGGACGTCTATGGCTACACCTTC. The chain carries TRBV19 and TRBJ1-2; D may be TRBD1 (6 bases). Deletions cut 5 bases from V and 4 bases from J, with 14 bases between. CDR1 and CDR2 (germline): LNHDA, SQIVND (reference sequence). This CDR3 comprises 14 residues. Full variable domain (remainder filled in from reference TRBV19 and TRBJ1-2): DGGITQSPKYLFRKEGQNVTLSCEQNLNHDAMYWYRQDPGQGLRLIYYSQIVNDFQKGDIAEGYSVSREKKESFPLTVTSAQKNPTAFYLCASSSEGDVYGYTFGSGTRLTVV.

With regard to this clone: Its ends do not fully match the called genes, so a read error is possible. This chain joins TRBV5-6 and TRBJ2-7, with D unresolved. The CDR3 has 14 residues. CDR1 is SGHDT, CDR2 YYEEEE, per germline. CDR3 protein: CASTLVAPSNEQYF. The CDR3 DNA reads as TGTGCCAGCACCTTGGTAGCACCGTCTAACGAGCAGTACTTC.

The chain uses TRBV18 and TRBJ1-1, with D possibly being TRBD1 (6 bases). CDR3 length: 16 residues. Trimming pared 10 bases from V and 4 bases from J, leaving 25 bases between. Germline V gene lookup returns CDR1 KGHSH and CDR2 LQKENI. The CDR3 loop is CATTFLDTGKTTEAFF. Here the CDR3 DNA reads TGTGCCACCACTTTCCTAGATACAGGGAAGACCACTGAAGCTTTCTTT.

The V gene is TRBV18, the J gene TRBJ1-1; 9 bases agree with TRBD1. Germline V gene sequence: CDR1 KGHSH, CDR2 LQKENI. CDR3 length: 14 amino acids. V was pared by 3 bases and J by 5 bases, with 4 bases of the junction left unmatched. CDR3 loop: CASSPDRGRTEAFF. DNA of the CDR3: TGTGCCAGCTCACCCGACAGGGGGAGGACTGAAGCTTTCTTT.

This sequence joins TRBV5-5 and TRBJ2-7, with a weak D call TRBD1 (5 bases). Germline lookup yields CDR1 SGHKS and CDR2 YYEKEE (reference sequence). V was trimmed by 2 bases and J by 1 base, leaving 13 bases between them. This CDR3 region has 15 residues. DNA of the CDR3: TGTGCCAGCAGCTTTTCCAGGGTCTCTTCCTACGAGCAGTACTTC. Protein product: CASSFSRVSSYEQYF.

V is TRBV6-5 and J is TRBJ2-2; 8 nucleotides line up with TRBD1. Trimming took 8 bases from V and 1 from J; bases not matched to a gene: 3. Germline V gene data show CDR1 as MNHEY and CDR2 as SVGAGI. The CDR3 covers 14 residues. The CDR3 protein is CASQGTGNTGELFF. The CDR3 region has the DNA TGTGCCAGCCAGGGGACAGGGAACACCGGGGAGCTGTTTTTT.

The DNA of the CDR3 is TGTGCCAGCAGTTCCCGACAGGGCACAGATACGCAGTATTTT. Translated: CASSSRQGTDTQYF. The chain links TRBV27 to TRBJ2-3, with D perhaps TRBD1 (6 bases). CDR3 length equals 14 residues. V lost 4 bases and J lost 1, with 9 bases in between. Germline lookup yields CDR1 MNHEY and CDR2 SMNVEV (reference sequence).

CDR3 coding DNA: TGTGCCAGCAGCTTGTCAGGGGCGGACAATCAGCCCCAGCATTTT. It codes for CASSLSGADNQPQHF. The genes are TRBV5-4 and TRBJ1-5, with D possibly being TRBD1 (6 bases). Germline-derived CDR1 and CDR2 are SGHNT and YYREEE (reference sequence). The CDR3 sequence is 15 residues long. V was cut by 1 base and J by 3 bases, with 11 bases left in between. Combining the CDR3 with reference TRBV5-4 and TRBJ1-5 gives the whole variable domain ETGVTQSPTHLIKTRGQQVTLRCSSQSGHNTVSWYQQALGQGPQFIFQYYREEENGRGNFPPRFSGLQFPNYSSELNVNALELDDSALYLCASSLSGADNQPQHFGDGTRLSIL.

The CDR3 here is CASSQGRDRGYTF. The CDR3 bases are TGCGCCAGCAGCCAAGGGAGGGACCGCGGCTACACCTTC. The V gene is TRBV4-3, the J gene TRBJ1-2; D perhaps matches TRBD1 (5 bases). Trimming stripped 1 base from V and 8 bases from J, with 11 bases between. This CDR3 contains 13 residues. CDR1 and CDR2 (germline): LGHNA, YSLEER.

J is TRBJ2-7 and V is TRBV6-6, with TRBD1 matching 9 bases. The germline gives CDR1 MNHNY, CDR2 SVGAGI (reference sequence). This CDR3 has 14 amino acids. V shed 4 bases and J 3 bases; nucleotides not matched to a gene: 4. The CDR3 bases are TGTGCCAGCAGTTTCGGGGGACAGGGCTACGAGCAGTACTTC. Translating it yields CASSFGGQGYEQYF.

The chain recombines TRBV5-6 with TRBJ2-3; 7 nucleotides align to TRBD1. The trim removed 5 bases at V and 1 base at J, leaving 7 bases unmatched. Germline values: CDR1 SGHDT, CDR2 YYEEEE. CDR3 length equals 15 residues. The CDR3 region has the DNA TGTGCCAGCAGAAAGGGGGCCATGCGCACAGATACGCAGTATTTT. Amino acids: CASRKGAMRTDTQYF.